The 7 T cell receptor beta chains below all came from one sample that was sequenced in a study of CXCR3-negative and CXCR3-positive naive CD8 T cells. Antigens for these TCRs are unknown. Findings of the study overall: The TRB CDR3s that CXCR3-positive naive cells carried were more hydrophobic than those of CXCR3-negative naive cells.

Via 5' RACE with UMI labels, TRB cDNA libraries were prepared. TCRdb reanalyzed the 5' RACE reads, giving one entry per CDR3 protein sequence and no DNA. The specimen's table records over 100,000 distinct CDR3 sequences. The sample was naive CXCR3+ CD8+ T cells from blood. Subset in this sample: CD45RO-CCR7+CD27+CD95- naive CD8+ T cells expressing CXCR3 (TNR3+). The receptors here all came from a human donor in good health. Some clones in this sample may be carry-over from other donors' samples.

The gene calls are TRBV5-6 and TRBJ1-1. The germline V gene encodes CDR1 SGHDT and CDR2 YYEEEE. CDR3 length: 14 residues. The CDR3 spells CASSLVRGNTEAFF. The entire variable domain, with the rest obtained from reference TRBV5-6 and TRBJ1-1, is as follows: DAGVTQSPTHLIKTRGQQVTLRCSPKSGHDTVSWYQQALGQGPQFIFQYYEEEERQRGNFPDRFSGHQFPNYSSELNVNALLLGDSALYLCASSLVRGNTEAFFGQGTRLTVV.

CDR3 sequence: CSVELAAEAFF. The gene calls are TRBV29-1 and TRBJ1-1. This CDR3 has 11 residues. Germline V lookup: CDR1 SQVTM, CDR2 ANQGSEA.

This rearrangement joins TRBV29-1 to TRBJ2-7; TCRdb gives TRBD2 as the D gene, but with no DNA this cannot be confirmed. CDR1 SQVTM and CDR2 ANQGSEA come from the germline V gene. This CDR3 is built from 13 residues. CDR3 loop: CSTTDSSSYEQYF.

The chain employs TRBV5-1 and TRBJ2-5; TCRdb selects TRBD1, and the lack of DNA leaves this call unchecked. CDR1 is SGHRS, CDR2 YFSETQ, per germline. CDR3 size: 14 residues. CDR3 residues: CASSFDREQETQYF.

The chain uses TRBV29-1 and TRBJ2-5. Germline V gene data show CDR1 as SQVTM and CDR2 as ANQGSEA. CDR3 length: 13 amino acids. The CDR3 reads CSVEGGLQETQYF.

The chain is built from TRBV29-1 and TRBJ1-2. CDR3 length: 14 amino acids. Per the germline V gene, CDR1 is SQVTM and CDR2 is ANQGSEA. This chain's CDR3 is CSVEGEIQSGGYTF. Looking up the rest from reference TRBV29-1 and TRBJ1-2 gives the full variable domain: SAVISQKPSRDICQRGTSLTIQCQVDSQVTMMFWYRQQPGQSLTLIATANQGSEATYESGFVIDKFPISRPNLTFSTLTVSNMSPEDSSIYLCSVEGEIQSGGYTFGSGTRLTVV.

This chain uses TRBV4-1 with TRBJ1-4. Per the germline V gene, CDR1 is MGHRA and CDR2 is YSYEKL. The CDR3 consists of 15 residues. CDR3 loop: CASSQDDTGGEKLFF.